The T cell receptor beta chain described here comes from a study of cytomegalovirus exposure and HLA in healthy donors. With 1 base removed from V and 3 bases from J, the gap between germline ends came to 12 bases. The CDR3 has 15 residues. Germline V gene lookup returns CDR1 SGHTA and CDR2 FQGNSA. The PCR ran on 60 Vbeta and 13 Jbeta primers. Profiled with immunoSEQ multiplex PCR; TCRdb holds only in-frame clones, not every one. The sample records roughly 120,000 clones, under 70% being singletons. This chain connects TRBV7-2 to TRBJ2-5; a weak D match, TRBD1 (6 bases). The TCR was taken from a man under 40 in good health and CMV-seropositive. The sample comprised PBMCs. In nucleotides, the CDR3 is TGTGCCAGCAGCTTAGGGGGGCGAGGGGAAGAGACCCAGTACTTC. This gives the protein CASSLGGRGEETQYF.